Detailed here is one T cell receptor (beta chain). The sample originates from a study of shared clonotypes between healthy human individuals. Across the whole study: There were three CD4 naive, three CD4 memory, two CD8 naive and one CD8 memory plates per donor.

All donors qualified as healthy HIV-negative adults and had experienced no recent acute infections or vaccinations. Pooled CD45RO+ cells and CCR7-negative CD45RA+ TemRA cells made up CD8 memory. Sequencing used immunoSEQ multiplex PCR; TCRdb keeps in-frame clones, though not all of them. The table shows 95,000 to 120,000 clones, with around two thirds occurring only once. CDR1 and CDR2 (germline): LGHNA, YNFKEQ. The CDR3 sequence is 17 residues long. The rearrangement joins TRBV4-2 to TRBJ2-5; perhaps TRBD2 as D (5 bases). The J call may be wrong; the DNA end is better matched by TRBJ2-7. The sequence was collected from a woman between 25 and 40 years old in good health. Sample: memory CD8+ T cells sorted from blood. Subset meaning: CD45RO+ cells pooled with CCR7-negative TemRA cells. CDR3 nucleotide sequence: TGTGCCAGCAGCCAAGATAGGGCATTAGGGAGTAGCTACGAGCAGTACTTC. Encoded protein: CASSQDRALGSSYEQYF.